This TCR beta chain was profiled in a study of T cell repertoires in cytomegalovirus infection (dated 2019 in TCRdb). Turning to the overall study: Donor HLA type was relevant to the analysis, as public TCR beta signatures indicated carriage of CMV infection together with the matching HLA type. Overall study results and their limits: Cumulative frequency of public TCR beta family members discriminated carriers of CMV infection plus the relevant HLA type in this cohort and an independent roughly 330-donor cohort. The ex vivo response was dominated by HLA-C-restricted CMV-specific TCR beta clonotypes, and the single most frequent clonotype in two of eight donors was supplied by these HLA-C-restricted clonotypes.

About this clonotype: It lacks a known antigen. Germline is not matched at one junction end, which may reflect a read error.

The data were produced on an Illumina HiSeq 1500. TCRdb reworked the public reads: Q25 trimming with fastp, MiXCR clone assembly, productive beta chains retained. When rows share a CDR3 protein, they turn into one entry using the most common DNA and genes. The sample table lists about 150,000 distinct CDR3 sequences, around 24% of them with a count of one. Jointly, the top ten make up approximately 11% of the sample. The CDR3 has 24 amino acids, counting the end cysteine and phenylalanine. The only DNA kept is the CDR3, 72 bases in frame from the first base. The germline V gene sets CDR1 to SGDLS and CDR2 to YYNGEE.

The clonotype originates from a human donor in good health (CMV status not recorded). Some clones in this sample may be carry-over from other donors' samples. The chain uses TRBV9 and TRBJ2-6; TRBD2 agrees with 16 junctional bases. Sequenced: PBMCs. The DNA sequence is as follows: TGTGCCAGCAGCGTAGAGCCATCTTTCCGGGGACTAGCGGGAGGGCTTTCTGGGGCCAACATCCTGACTTTC. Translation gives CASSVEPSFRGLAGGLSGANILTF.